This T cell receptor beta chain was recorded in a study of Ad26.COV2.S vaccination and SARS-CoV-2 variants. Study-wide context: Donor participated within the Ad26.COV2.S arm of the COV1001 trial.

Treatment reported: around 19 received Ad26.COV2.S at low or high dose, single or two shots; several received placebo; per-sample allocation not given. The samples were gathered on day 63 after the first injection of vaccine or placebo. This CDR3 contains 14 residues. Deletions cut 0 bases from V and 6 bases from J, with 12 bases between. Looked up from germline, CDR1 is MNHEY and CDR2 is SVGEGT. Broader study findings: A substantial breadth of spike-specific CD8+ and CD4+ T cell responses after vaccination has been reported. It was found that vaccine and placebo recipients had similar non-spike TCR breadth. Recipients given vaccine exceeded placebo recipients in spike-specific TCR breadth.

Measured with immunoSEQ multiplex PCR; TCRdb has only the in-frame clones, and not every one. The table lists hundreds of thousands of clones, 92% of them singletons. The table lists this clone with a count of one. Its target is not known. The source was peripheral blood, collected in a trial of Ad26.COV2.S vaccine versus placebo. The J gene is TRBJ2-7, the V gene TRBV6-2 or TRBV6-3; no reliable D call. The TCR sequence derives from a person between 18 and 59 years old who received the Ad26.COV2.S COVID-19 vaccine or a placebo. The CDR3: CASSYSLRRVEQYF. CDR3 bases: TGTGCCAGCAGTTACTCGCTCAGACGGGTCGAGCAGTACTTC.